This T cell receptor beta chain was sequenced for a study of human CD8 memory T cell subsets. The study's findings and limits: The authors found that stem-like memory and precursor exhausted T cell repertoires overlapped minimally. Precursor exhausted T cells appeared less diverse than stem-like memory T cells according to Chao1 estimates.

Comments on this clonotype: Its antigen is not identified.

UMI-labeled 5' RACE generated the TCR beta libraries. For each CDR3 protein, TCRdb gives one entry from its re-call of the 5' RACE reads, without DNA. The sample totals about 6,700 distinct CDR3 sequences; its top ten clones hold around 20%. The CDR3 runs to 14 residues. Germline V gene data show CDR1 as LGHDT and CDR2 as YNNKEL (reference sequence). TPEX cells were exhausted-like CCR7+ PD-1+ TIGIT+ early memory CD8+ T cells. The RNA's source was duplicate vials of under 160,000 sorted CD8+ T cells per subset. The sequence derives from a human donor in good health. The gene calls are TRBV3-1 and TRBJ1-6; no DNA is available, so the TRBD1 call from TCRdb remains unchecked. Sequencing used CD8+ T cells from PBMCs. CDR3 residues: CASSEGQYNSPLHF.